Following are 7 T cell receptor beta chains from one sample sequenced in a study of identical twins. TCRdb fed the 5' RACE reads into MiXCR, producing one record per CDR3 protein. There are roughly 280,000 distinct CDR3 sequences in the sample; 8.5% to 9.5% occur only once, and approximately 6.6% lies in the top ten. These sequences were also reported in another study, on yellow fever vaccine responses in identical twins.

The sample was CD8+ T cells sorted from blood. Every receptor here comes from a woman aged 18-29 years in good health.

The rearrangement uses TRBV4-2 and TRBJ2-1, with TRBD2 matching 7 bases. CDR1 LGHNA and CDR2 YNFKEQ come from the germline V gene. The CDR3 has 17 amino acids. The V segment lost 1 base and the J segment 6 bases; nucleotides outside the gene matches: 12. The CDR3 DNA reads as TGTGCCAGCAGCCAAGCGGTTTCCCTAGCGGTCCTCAATGAGCAGTTCTTC. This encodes CASSQAVSLAVLNEQFF.

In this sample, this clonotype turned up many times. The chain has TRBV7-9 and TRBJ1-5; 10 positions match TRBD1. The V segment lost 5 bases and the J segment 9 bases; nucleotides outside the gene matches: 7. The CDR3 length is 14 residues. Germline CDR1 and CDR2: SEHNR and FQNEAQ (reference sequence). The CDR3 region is CASSAGTGEVPQHF. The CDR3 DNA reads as TGTGCCAGCAGCGCCGGGACAGGGGAAGTGCCCCAGCATTTT. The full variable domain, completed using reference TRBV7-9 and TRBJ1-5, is DTGVSQNPRHKITKRGQNVTFRCDPISEHNRLYWYRQTLGQGPEFLTYFQNEAQLEKSRLLSDRFSAERPKGSFSTLEIQRTEQGDSAMYLCASSAGTGEVPQHFGDGTRLSIL.

CDR3 DNA: TGTGCCAGCAGCCAAGATCCGAGCGGGGGAACCCAAGAGACCCAGTACTTC. Encoded protein: CASSQDPSGGTQETQYF. The chain uses TRBV4-2 and TRBJ2-5; 8 nucleotides agree with TRBD2. This CDR3 contains 17 residues. V lost 0 bases and J lost 1; bases outside the gene matches: 7. Germline CDR1 and CDR2: LGHNA and YNFKEQ.

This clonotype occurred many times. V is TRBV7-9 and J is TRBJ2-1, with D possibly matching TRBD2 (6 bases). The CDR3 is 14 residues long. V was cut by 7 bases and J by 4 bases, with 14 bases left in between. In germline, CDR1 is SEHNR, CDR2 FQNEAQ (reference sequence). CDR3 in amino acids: CASNPSGGYNEQFF. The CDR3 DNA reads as TGTGCCAGCAACCCTTCCGGAGGGTACAATGAGCAGTTCTTC.

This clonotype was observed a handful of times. CDR3 sequence: CASSLTSGRTEAFF. The DNA for the CDR3 is TGTGCCAGCAGCTTAACAAGCGGCCGCACTGAAGCTTTCTTT. This chain links TRBV7-3 with TRBJ1-1; D gene uncertain. This CDR3 is built from 14 residues. The V end was cut by 0 bases, the J end by 4 bases, with 9 bases between. CDR1 and CDR2 from the germline V gene are SGHTA and FQGTGA.

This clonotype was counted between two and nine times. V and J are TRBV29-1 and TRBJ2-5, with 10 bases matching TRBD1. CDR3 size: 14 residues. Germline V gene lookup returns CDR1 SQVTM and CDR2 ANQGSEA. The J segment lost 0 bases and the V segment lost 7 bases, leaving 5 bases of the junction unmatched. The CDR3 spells CSGDGTGDQETQYF. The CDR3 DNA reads TGCAGCGGGGACGGGACAGGGGACCAAGAGACCCAGTACTTC.

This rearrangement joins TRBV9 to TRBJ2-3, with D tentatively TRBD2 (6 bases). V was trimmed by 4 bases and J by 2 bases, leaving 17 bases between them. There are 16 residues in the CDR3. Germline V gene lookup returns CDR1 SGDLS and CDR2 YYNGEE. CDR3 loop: CASSPRDSGVTDTQYF. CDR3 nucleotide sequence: TGTGCCAGCAGCCCGCGGGATAGCGGCGTCACAGATACGCAGTATTTT.